This T cell receptor (beta chain) was obtained from a study of shared clonotypes between healthy human individuals. The data were produced by immunoSEQ multiplex PCR, yet TCRdb's version contains in-frame clones alone and is incomplete. This table holds over a million clones, around 75% found once. There are 14 residues in the CDR3. Unmatched junction bases numbered 6, after V lost 4 bases and J lost 3 bases. CDR1 is SQVTM, CDR2 ANQGSEA, per germline. Whole-study findings and limits: Clonotypes shared by all four donors outscored non-shared clonotypes in generation probability.

For this clone: What it binds is unknown.

The receptor was isolated from a young man in good health. The V gene is TRBV29-1, the J gene TRBJ1-5, with 7 bases identical to TRBD1. Sequencing used memory CD4+ T cells sorted from blood. Subset reported: CD45RA-negative fraction. The CDR3 loop reads CSVGEGAPNQPQHF. The CDR3 DNA reads as TGCAGCGTTGGGGAGGGGGCCCCCAATCAGCCCCAGCATTTT.